The 31 T cell receptor beta chains listed next were all sequenced from one sample in a study of metastatic and nonmetastatic thyroid tumors. No treatment had been given to any patient before thyroid surgery. TCRdb reprocessed the PCR reads via MiXCR. The sample lists tens of thousands of clones, about 12% occurring once. The sequenced sample consisted of blood. The receptors were sampled from a male donor with papillary thyroid cancer or a benign thyroid nodule (not recorded which). Some clones in this sample may be carry-over from other donors' samples.

The V gene is TRBV27, the J gene TRBJ2-6; 7 bases map to TRBD2. The V gene end was trimmed by 5 bases and the J gene end by 4 bases; junction bases not matched to a gene: 14. Germline V gene sequence: CDR1 MNHEY, CDR2 SMNVEV (reference sequence). This CDR3 is built from 18 residues. CDR3 DNA sequence: TGTGCCAGCAGTCTTTTGCTGGCGGGAGTAGTAGGGGCCAACGTCCTGACTTTC. It is translated as CASSLLLAGVVGANVLTF.

This clone was recorded at least ten times. Sequence at one end of the junction differs from germline and may be a read error. The V gene is TRBV10-3, the J gene TRBJ1-1; 8 bases are shared with TRBD1. The CDR3 has 16 amino acids. From germline, CDR1 is ENHRY and CDR2 SYGVKD. The CDR3 loop is CATSESGQATSTEAFF. CDR3 nucleotide sequence: TGTGCCACCAGTGAGTCGGGACAGGCTACGTCCACTGAAGCTTTCTTT.

There are many counts of this clone. The V gene is TRBV28, the J gene TRBJ2-1; D is ambiguous. Trimming pared 2 bases from V and 5 bases from J, leaving 1 base between. This CDR3 has 11 residues. The germline CDR1 and CDR2 sequences are MDHEN and SYDVKM. The chain's CDR3 is CASSLDNEQFF. CDR3 sequence (DNA): TGTGCCAGCAGTTTAGACAATGAGCAGTTCTTC.

This clone has only a few counts. At one end the junction does not follow the germline gene, possibly because of a read error. V gene TRBV6-1 combines with J gene TRBJ1-5; D might be TRBD1 (6 bases). The CDR3 has 16 amino acids. CDR1 is MNHNS, CDR2 SASEGT, per germline. This CDR3 reads CASSFAPGHWDQHQHF. CDR3 DNA sequence: TGTGCCAGCAGTTTCGCCCCGGGACACTGGGATCAGCACCAGCATTTT.

This clone has more than one count but fewer than ten. The gene calls are TRBV28 and TRBJ2-7; D gene uncertain. The V end was cut by 6 bases, the J end by 10 bases, with 10 bases between. Germline-derived CDR1 and CDR2 are MDHEN and SYDVKM. This CDR3 has 10 residues. As DNA, the CDR3 is TGTGCCAGCAGGGACGTGGACCAGTACTTC. It is translated as CASRDVDQYF.

This clone was observed at least ten times. The chain joins TRBV19 to TRBJ2-1; 10 positions agree with TRBD2. Germline assignment: CDR1 LNHDA and CDR2 SQIVND (reference sequence). CDR3 length equals 12 residues. Trimming cost V 10 bases and J 6 bases; bases outside gene matches: 3. The CDR3: CAKLAGLNEQFF. Here the CDR3 DNA reads TGTGCCAAACTAGCGGGACTCAATGAGCAGTTCTTC.

About this clone: Just one base apart from a much larger clone, this may be a read error. The V call is TRBV20-1, the J call TRBJ2-5; unclear D gene. The CDR3 has 13 amino acids. The V gene lost 5 bases and the J gene lost 5 bases, with 15 bases spanning the gap. Germline V gives CDR1 DFQATT, CDR2 SNEGSKA (reference sequence). Written as DNA, the CDR3 is TGCAGTGCTTCGGCGTGCGGTAGCGAGACCCAGTACTTC. This translates into CSASACGSETQYF.

The genes are TRBV6-1 and TRBJ1-6; D not certain. Germline V gene lookup returns CDR1 MNHNS and CDR2 SASEGT. The ends were cut back, 5 bases at V and 6 bases at J, with 8 bases in the middle. The CDR3 covers 13 residues. The CDR3 protein is CASSWLSNSPLHF. The CDR3, as DNA: TGTGCCAGCAGTTGGCTATCTAATTCACCCCTCCACTTT.

V usage is TRBV27 and J usage is TRBJ2-3; 9 bases are shared with TRBD2. Trimming removed 4 bases from V and 2 bases from J; junction bases left unmatched: 7. The V gene's germline CDR1 is MNHEY and CDR2 SMNVEV (reference sequence). There are 16 residues in the CDR3. Here the CDR3 reads CASSSLAGLITDTQYF. The CDR3, as DNA: TGTGCCAGCAGTTCTCTAGCGGGGCTTATCACAGATACGCAGTATTTT.

At least ten counts were recorded for this clone. The J gene is TRBJ2-5, the V gene TRBV28, with unresolved D. Trimming left V 3 bases short and J 1 base short, with 6 bases between. Germline V lookup: CDR1 MDHEN, CDR2 SYDVKM. The CDR3 spans 13 residues. The CDR3 region has the DNA TGTGCCAGCAGTTTTGGACCCCAAGAGACCCAGTACTTC. Protein sequence: CASSFGPQETQYF. Supplemented by reference TRBV28 and TRBJ2-5, the full variable domain reads DVKVTQSSRYLVKRTGEKVFLECVQDMDHENMFWYRQDPGLGLRLIYFSYDVKMKEKGDIPEGYSVSREKKERFSLILESASTNQTSMYLCASSFGPQETQYFGPGTRLLVL.

Regarding this clone: No conserved phenylalanine or tryptophan ends this CDR3, so it is likely a read error. CDR3 bases: TGTGCCAGCAGGTACGTAGGGAGACCTGGGGCCAACGTCCTGACTATC. Its protein is CASRYVGRPGANVLTI. V and J are TRBV6-2 or TRBV6-3 and TRBJ2-6; D is perhaps TRBD2 (5 bases). The CDR3 is made up of 16 amino acids. Looked up from germline, CDR1 is MNHEY and CDR2 is SVGEGT. Trimming pared 6 bases from V and 2 bases from J, leaving 14 bases between.

This clone was recorded many times. The rearrangement links TRBV28 to TRBJ1-4; D unclear. The germline V and J ends were trimmed by 6 bases and 0 bases, with 8 bases remaining between them. The CDR3 is 14 amino acids. The V gene's germline CDR1 is MDHEN and CDR2 SYDVKM. The CDR3 here is CASSQETTNEKLFF. CDR3 nucleotide sequence: TGTGCCAGCAGCCAAGAAACAACTAATGAAAAACTGTTTTTT. The whole variable domain, filled in from reference TRBV28 and TRBJ1-4, reads DVKVTQSSRYLVKRTGEKVFLECVQDMDHENMFWYRQDPGLGLRLIYFSYDVKMKEKGDIPEGYSVSREKKERFSLILESASTNQTSMYLCASSQETTNEKLFFGSGTQLSVL.

This clone was seen ten or more times. The rearrangement uses TRBV27 and TRBJ1-6; D not resolved. Trimming removed 9 bases at V and 6 bases at J, with 15 bases between. Germline V lookup: CDR1 MNHEY, CDR2 SMNVEV (reference sequence). CDR3 size: 14 residues. CDR3 DNA sequence: TGTGCCAGTGGCCTATGGGGTGGTAATTCACCCCTCCACTTT. This gives the protein CASGLWGGNSPLHF.

This clone was seen at least ten times. The chain joins TRBV6-4 to TRBJ2-1; TRBD2 agrees at 8 bases. J gave up 5 bases and V 6 bases, and 9 bases lay outside the gene matches. CDR3 size: 15 residues. CDR1 is MRHNA, CDR2 SNTAGT, per germline. CDR3 nucleotide sequence: TGTGCCAGCAGCCCGGGACTAGAGGGGAACAATGAGCAGTTCTTC. Amino acids: CASSPGLEGNNEQFF.

This clone has at least ten counts. The chain recombines TRBV29-1 with TRBJ2-1; 12 bases match TRBD2. Germline V gene lookup returns CDR1 SQVTM and CDR2 ANQGSEA. CDR3 length equals 13 residues. V trimming: 5 bases; J trimming: 10 bases; junction bases outside the gene matches: 6. In DNA form, the CDR3 reads TGCAGCGTTTCTAGCGGGAGGGCCGGGGAGCAGTTCTTC. Translated, it gives CSVSSGRAGEQFF.

In its sample, this clone was seen many times. This chain links TRBV6-4 with TRBJ2-3; 8 bases agree with TRBD2. The trim removed 8 bases at V and 0 bases at J, leaving 13 bases unmatched. CDR1 is MRHNA and CDR2 is SNTAGT in the germline V gene. This CDR3 region has 17 residues. The CDR3, as DNA: TGTGCCAGCTCTCGGTCCGCGGGAGGAGGGAGCACAGATACGCAGTATTTT. Translating gives CASSRSAGGGSTDTQYF.

This clone was counted many times. V and J are TRBV29-1 and TRBJ2-5, with D uncertain. The germline V and J ends were trimmed by 3 bases and 5 bases, with 1 base remaining between them. The CDR3 is 9 residues long. Germline V gene data show CDR1 as SQVTM and CDR2 as ANQGSEA. The CDR3 sequence is CSVEETQYF. The CDR3 DNA follows: TGCAGCGTTGAGGAGACCCAGTACTTC.

The table lists this clone with many counts. This chain connects TRBV20-1 to TRBJ1-1, with D tentatively TRBD1 (6 bases). The CDR3 extends over 12 amino acids. Deletions cut 5 bases from V and 1 base from J, with 8 bases between. Germline V gene sequence: CDR1 DFQATT, CDR2 SNEGSKA (reference sequence). In DNA form, the CDR3 reads TGCAGTGCTGAGGGGGGGAACACTGAAGCTTTCTTT. Translating gives CSAEGGNTEAFF.

The J gene is TRBJ1-6, the V gene TRBV7-2, with 10 bases identical to TRBD1. J gave up 10 bases and V 4 bases, and 7 bases lay outside the gene matches. This CDR3 comprises 15 residues. The germline V gene has CDR1 SGHTA and CDR2 FQGNSA. The CDR3 loop reads CASSSGTGAGSPLHF. CDR3 nucleotide sequence: TGTGCCAGCAGCTCAGGGACAGGGGCAGGATCACCCCTCCACTTT.

With respect to this clone: This clone may be a read error of a much larger clone one base away. A read error is likely, as this CDR3 ends without the conserved phenylalanine or tryptophan. The genes are TRBV20-1 and TRBJ1-5; no definite D call. The CDR3 totals 19 residues. Germline CDR1 DFQATT, CDR2 SNEGSKA (reference sequence). CDR3 DNA: TGCAGTGCTGGAGATTGGCGTGCGCCAGAAGAGTATAGCAATCAGCCCCAGCATCTT. As protein: CSAGDWRAPEEYSNQPQHL.

This clone was counted ten times or more. V usage is TRBV10-3 and J usage is TRBJ2-7; TRBD2 matches 12 bases. Germline V gene lookup returns CDR1 ENHRY and CDR2 SYGVKD. Trimming cost V 0 bases and J 2 bases; bases outside gene matches: 5. There are 17 residues in the CDR3. The CDR3 protein is CAISESNLAGGAYEQYF. The CDR3 coding sequence is TGTGCCATCAGTGAGTCGAATCTAGCGGGAGGGGCCTACGAGCAGTACTTC.

This clone was detected many times. The chain carries TRBV7-8 and TRBJ2-3, with D uncertain. The CDR3 runs to 12 residues. Trimming stripped 1 base from V and 7 bases from J, with 6 bases between. The germline gives CDR1 SGHVS, CDR2 FQNEAQ. The CDR3 here is CASSLGPNTQYF. Here the CDR3 DNA reads TGTGCCAGCAGCTTAGGACCTAATACGCAGTATTTT.

Many counts were recorded for this clone. The chain employs TRBV20-1 and TRBJ2-2; 7 bases map to TRBD1. J lost 6 bases, V lost 4 bases, and 5 bases had no gene match. The length of the CDR3 is 13 residues. Germline-derived CDR1 and CDR2 are DFQATT and SNEGSKA (reference sequence). CDR3 region: CSATTGDPGELFF. Written as DNA, the CDR3 is TGCAGTGCTACTACAGGGGACCCCGGGGAGCTGTTTTTT.

The chain employs TRBV18 and TRBJ2-3; D remains unclear. The CDR3 is 14 residues long. The V gene lost 1 base and the J gene lost 3 bases, with 8 bases spanning the gap. Per germline, CDR1 KGHSH and CDR2 LQKENI. CDR3 in amino acids: CASSPRDGTDTQYF. The CDR3 nucleotides are TGTGCCAGCTCACCACGAGACGGTACAGATACGCAGTATTTT.

The sample holds many counts of this clone. This sequence joins TRBV2 and TRBJ1-3; possible D gene TRBD1, 6 bases. This CDR3 contains 17 residues. From germline, CDR1 is SNHLY and CDR2 FYNNEI. The V end lost 1 base, the J end lost 0 bases, and 13 bases lay between the germline ends. The CDR3 sequence: CASSEVTGLSSGNTIYF. In DNA form, the CDR3 reads TGTGCCAGCAGTGAAGTCACAGGGTTGAGCTCTGGAAACACCATATATTTT.

The chain has TRBV24-1 and TRBJ2-7, with D unresolved. Looked up from germline, CDR1 is KGHDR and CDR2 is SFDVKD. Trimming cost V 5 bases and J 6 bases, with 13 bases left between them. The CDR3 contains 13 residues. The CDR3, as DNA: TGTGCCACCAGTGGTTCACCCTCGGTCGAGCAGTACTTC. Encoded protein: CATSGSPSVEQYF.

This clone was seen ten or more times. The rearrangement uses TRBV20-1 and TRBJ2-1; 8 nucleotides match TRBD2. In germline, CDR1 is DFQATT, CDR2 SNEGSKA (reference sequence). Trimming removed 3 bases from V and 3 bases from J; junction bases left unmatched: 4. There are 14 residues in the CDR3. The CDR3 DNA sequence: TGCAGTGCTAGTGGGACTAGGGGCTACAATGAGCAGTTCTTC. This translates into CSASGTRGYNEQFF.

The chain employs TRBV6-2 or TRBV6-3 and TRBJ1-6, with 9 bases identical to TRBD1. The germline CDR1 and CDR2 sequences are MNHEY and SVGEGT. The junction had 0 bases not matched to a gene; V was cut back by 2 bases and J by 4 bases. This CDR3 is 15 amino acids long. The CDR3, as DNA: TGTGCCAGCAGTTACGGGACAGGGTATAATTCACCCCTCCACTTT. It yields the protein CASSYGTGYNSPLHF.

This clone appeared many times. The rearrangement joins TRBV6-4 to TRBJ2-1; 10 bases line up with TRBD2. Germline V gives CDR1 MRHNA, CDR2 SNTAGT. Trimming removed 0 bases from V and 10 bases from J; junction bases left unmatched: 9. This CDR3 is 16 amino acids long. CDR3 nucleotide sequence: TGTGCCAGCAGTGACTCGGATAGCGGGAGGATAAGGGAGCAGTTCTTC. It translates to CASSDSDSGRIREQFF.

This clone qualifies as medium-sized. CDR3 DNA: TGTGCCAGCAGTTTCCCGCCGCCTTACGAGCAGTACTTC. Protein: CASSFPPPYEQYF. This sequence joins TRBV28 and TRBJ2-7; D is ambiguous. Per the germline V gene, CDR1 is MDHEN and CDR2 is SYDVKM. CDR3 length: 13 residues. Trimming pared 3 bases from V and 4 bases from J, leaving 10 bases between.

In this sample, this clone turned up many times. The chain recombines TRBV29-1 with TRBJ1-1; D is unclear. The CDR3 spans 12 residues. CDR1 and CDR2 from the germline V gene are SQVTM and ANQGSEA. Trimming cost V 5 bases and J 3 bases, with 10 bases left between them. The CDR3 protein is CSVFGPDTEAFF. The CDR3 bases are TGCAGCGTTTTTGGACCGGACACTGAAGCTTTCTTT.